These T cell receptor beta chains were read from a single sample in a study of OX40 agonist ivuxolimab in advanced cancers. Libraries were prepared by immunoSEQ multiplex PCR; TCRdb keeps only in-frame clonotypes and omits some of them. Among about 79,000 clones listed, approximately 85% were seen once. Source: CD4+ or CD8+ T cells sorted from blood, taken in a trial of the OX40 agonist ivuxolimab. All receptors come from an adult with an advanced solid tumor such as melanoma, head and neck, liver or kidney cancer. CDR3s include the opening cysteine and the closing phenylalanine or tryptophan. Each record gives: J gene, clone size, D gene, V gene, CDR3 protein, CDR3 DNA. D genes are given only for firm matches. Only some rows state a clone size, as once, few, many or a class for expanded clones.

J: TRBJ2-1; size: NA; D: TRBD2; V: TRBV7-6; CDR3: CASSSSGTSGSSRYNEQFF; DNA: TGTGCCAGCAGCTCTTCCGGGACTAGCGGGAGTTCGAGGTACAATGAGCAGTTCTTC
J: TRBJ2-3; size: NA; D: NA; V: TRBV15; CDR3: CATSRDGVKGDTQYF; DNA: TGTGCCACCAGCAGAGATGGGGTAAAGGGAGATACGCAGTATTTT
J: TRBJ2-1; size: few; D: TRBD2; V: TRBV5-6; CDR3: CASNPAPPLAGGYNEQFF; DNA: TGTGCCAGCAACCCGGCGCCCCCCCTAGCGGGAGGGTACAATGAGCAGTTCTTC
J: TRBJ2-1; size: once; D: NA; V: TRBV5-4; CDR3: CASSLDQGGWNEQFF; DNA: TGTGCCAGCAGCTTGGACCAGGGGGGTTGGAATGAGCAGTTCTTC
J: TRBJ1-4; size: NA; D: NA; V: TRBV2; CDR3: CASNFGGTTNEKLFF; DNA: TGTGCCAGCAATTTCGGAGGGACAACTAATGAAAAACTGTTTTTT
J: TRBJ2-6; size: NA; D: NA; V: TRBV5-1; CDR3: CASSPAGAANVLTF; DNA: TGCGCCAGCAGCCCTGCCGGGGCGGCCAACGTCCTGACTTTC
J: TRBJ2-1; size: NA; D: TRBD2; V: TRBV30; CDR3: CAWSVKEASGRGNEQFF; DNA: TGTGCCTGGAGTGTAAAGGAAGCTAGCGGGAGGGGGAATGAGCAGTTCTTC
J: TRBJ1-6; size: NA; D: NA; V: TRBV5-4; CDR3: CASSLNNSPLHF; DNA: TGTGCCAGCAGCCTCAATAATTCACCCCTCCACTTT
J: TRBJ1-1; size: NA; D: TRBD1; V: TRBV19; CDR3: CASSVGQGEWTEAFF; DNA: TGTGCCAGTAGTGTGGGACAGGGAGAGTGGACTGAAGCTTTCTTT
J: TRBJ2-7; size: NA; D: TRBD1; V: TRBV2; CDR3: CASSSGQVVNEQYF; DNA: TGTGCCAGCAGCTCCGGACAGGTAGTCAACGAGCAGTACTTC
J: TRBJ1-1; size: NA; D: TRBD1; V: TRBV18; CDR3: CASSQGQGAMNTEAFF; DNA: TGTGCCAGCTCACAGGGACAGGGGGCAATGAACACTGAAGCTTTCTTT
J: TRBJ2-2; size: NA; D: NA; V: TRBV19; CDR3: CASSWTTNTGELFF; DNA: TGTGCCAGTAGTTGGACTACCAACACCGGGGAGCTGTTTTTT
J: TRBJ2-7; size: NA; D: NA; V: TRBV5-1; CDR3: CASSLVAGSHEQYF; DNA: TGCGCCAGCAGCTTGGTCGCAGGGTCCCACGAGCAGTACTTC
J: TRBJ2-7; size: NA; D: TRBD2; V: TRBV4-1; CDR3: CASSQASSGTYEQYF; DNA: TGCGCCAGCAGCCAAGCTTCTAGCGGGACCTACGAGCAGTACTTC
J: TRBJ1-2; size: once; D: NA; V: TRBV27; CDR3: CASSPSYQYPGYTF; DNA: TGTGCCAGCAGTCCTTCCTATCAATATCCGGGCTACACCTTC